The rows below give T cell receptor beta chains drawn from one sample of a study of CD8 T cells in Susac syndrome. TCRdb used MiXCR to reprocess the immunoSEQ multiplex PCR reads, holding one entry per CDR3 protein. The repertoire holds over 95,000 distinct CDR3 sequences, around 90% seen once, with over 0.12% in the top ten. The sequenced sample consisted of CD4+ T cells from PBMCs. The source is a human donor in good health. Each CDR3 is given with its conserved first and last residue. The D gene is left open where the match is weak.

J: TRBJ2-3
D: -
V: TRBV15
CDR3: CATSARLQLADTQYF

J: TRBJ1-4
D: -
V: TRBV13
CDR3: CASSFSRAANEKLFF

J: TRBJ2-1
D: -
V: TRBV7-2
CDR3: CASSRDGYNEQFF

J: TRBJ2-7
D: -
V: TRBV3-1
CDR3: CASSQYSSTYEQYF

J: TRBJ1-5
D: -
V: TRBV6-2/TRBV6-3
CDR3: CASSFDVVQPQHF

J: TRBJ1-1
D: -
V: TRBV20-1
CDR3: CSARDQGGATEAFF

J: TRBJ2-3
D: TRBD2
V: TRBV29-1
CDR3: CSVVPNFPGLEYTQYF

J: TRBJ1-5
D: -
V: TRBV6-2/TRBV6-3
CDR3: CASSYSSGIQPQHF

J: TRBJ1-2
D: -
V: TRBV19
CDR3: CASSIPARDTLWGYTF

J: TRBJ1-1
D: TRBD1
V: TRBV5-1
CDR3: CASSLGQGGKNTEAFF

J: TRBJ2-2
D: -
V: TRBV12-3/TRBV12-4
CDR3: CADGYRTGELFF

J: TRBJ2-5
D: TRBD1
V: TRBV2
CDR3: CASMGDREETQYF

J: TRBJ1-1
D: -
V: TRBV27
CDR3: CASSLRALNTEAFF

J: TRBJ2-1
D: -
V: TRBV24-1
CDR3: CATSGGSSYNEQFF

J: TRBJ2-7
D: TRBD2
V: TRBV20-1
CDR3: CSALDASGAGAYEQYF

J: TRBJ2-3
D: -
V: TRBV24-1
CDR3: CATSDFTDTQYF

J: TRBJ2-1
D: TRBD2
V: TRBV7-9
CDR3: CASSRVALTSGEQFF

J: TRBJ2-4
D: -
V: TRBV3-1
CDR3: CASSLGTNIQYF

J: TRBJ2-5
D: TRBD1
V: TRBV29-1
CDR3: CSVVPGTVFRETQYF

J: TRBJ1-1
D: -
V: TRBV3-1
CDR3: CASSPQQAGTEAFF

J: TRBJ1-5
D: -
V: TRBV9
CDR3: CASSTNSGQPQHF

J: TRBJ2-1
D: TRBD2
V: TRBV15
CDR3: CATSRATSGTYNEQFF

J: TRBJ2-5
D: -
V: TRBV18
CDR3: CASSPNQETQYF

J: TRBJ2-3
D: TRBD1
V: TRBV18
CDR3: CASSTGPDTQYF

J: TRBJ1-6
D: -
V: TRBV15
CDR3: CATKQTGSYNSPLHF

J: TRBJ2-1
D: -
V: TRBV14
CDR3: CASSQAKRTEQFF

J: TRBJ1-3
D: -
V: TRBV5-1
CDR3: CASSEAGSGNTIYF

J: TRBJ2-3
D: -
V: TRBV7-2
CDR3: CASSSLRARDTDTQYF

J: TRBJ1-4
D: -
V: TRBV5-1
CDR3: CASRKNRVGDEKLFF

J: TRBJ2-7
D: -
V: TRBV12-3/TRBV12-4
CDR3: CASSSPHRSYEQYF

J: TRBJ2-7
D: TRBD1
V: TRBV20-1
CDR3: CSAHDRVNAYEQYF

J: TRBJ2-1
D: TRBD1
V: TRBV7-9
CDR3: CASSLAGGAWNEQFF

J: TRBJ2-6
D: -
V: TRBV9
CDR3: CASSVASGLSSGANVLTF

J: TRBJ2-3
D: TRBD1
V: TRBV20-1
CDR3: CSAGTDTDTQYF

J: TRBJ2-3
D: -
V: TRBV29-1
CDR3: CSVSNLGARDTQYF

J: TRBJ1-5
D: -
V: TRBV19
CDR3: CASSIGPGNSNQPQHF

J: TRBJ1-5
D: -
V: TRBV20-1
CDR3: CSALVAGLRDQPQHF

J: TRBJ1-2
D: -
V: TRBV6-1
CDR3: CAVIGAANYGYTF

J: TRBJ1-1
D: -
V: TRBV29-1
CDR3: CSVAWAGGTEAFF

J: TRBJ2-2
D: TRBD2
V: TRBV14
CDR3: CASSLGLAGVNTGELFF